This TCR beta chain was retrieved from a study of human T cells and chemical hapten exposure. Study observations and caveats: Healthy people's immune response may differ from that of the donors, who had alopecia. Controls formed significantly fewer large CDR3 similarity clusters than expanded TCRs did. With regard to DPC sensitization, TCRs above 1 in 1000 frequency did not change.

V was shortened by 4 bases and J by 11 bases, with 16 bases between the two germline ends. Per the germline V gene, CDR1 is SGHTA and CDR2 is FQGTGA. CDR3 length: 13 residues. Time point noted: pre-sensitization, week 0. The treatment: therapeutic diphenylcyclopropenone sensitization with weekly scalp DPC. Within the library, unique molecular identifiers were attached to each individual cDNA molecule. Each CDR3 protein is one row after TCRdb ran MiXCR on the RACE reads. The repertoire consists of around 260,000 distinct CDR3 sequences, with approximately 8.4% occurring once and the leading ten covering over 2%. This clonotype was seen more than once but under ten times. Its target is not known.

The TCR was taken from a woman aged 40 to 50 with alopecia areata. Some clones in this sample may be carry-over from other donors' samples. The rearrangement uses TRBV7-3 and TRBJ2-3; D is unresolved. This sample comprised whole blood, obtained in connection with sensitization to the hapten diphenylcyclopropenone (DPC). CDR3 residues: CASSSPGSLGQYF. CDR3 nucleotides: TGTGCCAGCAGCTCCCCTGGAAGCTTGGGGCAGTATTTT.